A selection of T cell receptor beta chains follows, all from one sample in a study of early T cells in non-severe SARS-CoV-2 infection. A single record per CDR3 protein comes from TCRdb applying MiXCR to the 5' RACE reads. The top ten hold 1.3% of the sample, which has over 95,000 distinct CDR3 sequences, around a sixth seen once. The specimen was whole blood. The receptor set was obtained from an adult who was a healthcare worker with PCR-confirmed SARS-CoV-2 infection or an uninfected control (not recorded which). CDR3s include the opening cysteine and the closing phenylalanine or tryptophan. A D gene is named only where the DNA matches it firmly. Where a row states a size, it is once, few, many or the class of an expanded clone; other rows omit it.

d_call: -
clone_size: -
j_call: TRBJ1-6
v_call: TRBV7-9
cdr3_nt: TGTGCCAGCAGCTTAAGCAACTATAATTCACCCCTCCACTTT
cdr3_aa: CASSLSNYNSPLHF

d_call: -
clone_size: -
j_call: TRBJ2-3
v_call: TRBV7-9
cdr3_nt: TGTGCCAGCAGCCCCCACGGTTCTAGCACAGATACGCAGTATTTT
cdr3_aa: CASSPHGSSTDTQYF

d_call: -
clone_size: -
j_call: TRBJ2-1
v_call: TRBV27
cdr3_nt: TGTGCCAGCAGTTCGTCCCTACCACCTAATGAGCAGTTCTTC
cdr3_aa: CASSSSLPPNEQFF

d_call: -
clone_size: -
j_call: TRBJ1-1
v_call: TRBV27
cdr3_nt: TGTGCCAGCGCGCCGGGGAACACTGAAGCTTTCTTT
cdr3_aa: CASAPGNTEAFF

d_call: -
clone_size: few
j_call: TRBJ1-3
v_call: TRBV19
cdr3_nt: TGTGCCAGTAGTTGGCCGACCTCTGGAAACACCATATATTTT
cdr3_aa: CASSWPTSGNTIYF

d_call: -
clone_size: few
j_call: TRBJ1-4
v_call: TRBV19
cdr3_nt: TGTGCCAGTAACAGGGATAATGAAAAACTGTTTTTT
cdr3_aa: CASNRDNEKLFF

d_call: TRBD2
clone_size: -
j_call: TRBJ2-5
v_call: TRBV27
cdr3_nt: TGTGCCAGCAGTTTAGGGCCTGGCGGGGGACGAGAGACCCAGTACTTC
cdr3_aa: CASSLGPGGGRETQYF

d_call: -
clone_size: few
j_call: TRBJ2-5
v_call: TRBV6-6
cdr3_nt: TGTGCCAGCCTTGGCGGGAAGCAAGAGACCCAGTACTTC
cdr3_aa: CASLGGKQETQYF

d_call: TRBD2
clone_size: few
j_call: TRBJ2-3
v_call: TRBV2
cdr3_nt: TGTGCCAGCATAAGGGAGGGCCTAGGAGATACGCAGTATTTT
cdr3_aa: CASIREGLGDTQYF

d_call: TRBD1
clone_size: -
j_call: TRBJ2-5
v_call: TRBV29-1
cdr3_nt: TGCAGCGTTGGACCAGGGGGCACAGAGACCCAGTACTTC
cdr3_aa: CSVGPGGTETQYF

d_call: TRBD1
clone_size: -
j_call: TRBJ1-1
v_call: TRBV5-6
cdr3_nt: TGTGCCAGCAGCTCAGGAGGGACAGGGGCATCATACACTGAAGCTTTCTTT
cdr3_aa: CASSSGGTGASYTEAFF

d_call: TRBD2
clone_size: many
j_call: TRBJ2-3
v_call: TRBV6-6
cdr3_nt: TGTGCCAGCAGCCAGGGGAGCGGGAGGGCCAAAGATACGCAGTATTTT
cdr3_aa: CASSQGSGRAKDTQYF

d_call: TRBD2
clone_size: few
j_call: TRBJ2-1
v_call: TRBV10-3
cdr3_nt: TGTGCCATCAGTGCTAGCGGGAACTACAATGAGCAGTTCTTC
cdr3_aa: CAISASGNYNEQFF

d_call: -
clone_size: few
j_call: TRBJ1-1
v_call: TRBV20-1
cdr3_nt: TGCAGTGCTGAACACAGGGAGGCTGAAGCTTTCTTT
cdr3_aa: CSAEHREAEAFF

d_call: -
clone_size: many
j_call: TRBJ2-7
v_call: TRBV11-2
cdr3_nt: TGTGCCAGCAGCCCCAGACACTACGAGCAGTACTTC
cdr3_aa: CASSPRHYEQYF

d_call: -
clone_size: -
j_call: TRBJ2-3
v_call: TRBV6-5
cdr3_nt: TGTGCCAGCAGTTCGCCGCAGACCCTCGGGGGCACAGATACGCAGTATTTT
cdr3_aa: CASSSPQTLGGTDTQYF

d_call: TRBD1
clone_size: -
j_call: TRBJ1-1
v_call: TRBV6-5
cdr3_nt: TGTGCCAGCAAGGCGACAGGGGGGACTGAAGCTTTCTTT
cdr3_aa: CASKATGGTEAFF

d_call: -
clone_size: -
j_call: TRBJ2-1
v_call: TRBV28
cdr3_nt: TGTGCCAGCAGTTTGCAGGGGTTATGGTATGAGCAGTTCTTC
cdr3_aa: CASSLQGLWYEQFF

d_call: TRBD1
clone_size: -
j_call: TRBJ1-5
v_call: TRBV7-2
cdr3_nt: TGTGCCAGCAGCTTACAGGGGGCAAGCAATCAGCCCCAGCATTTT
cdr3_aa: CASSLQGASNQPQHF

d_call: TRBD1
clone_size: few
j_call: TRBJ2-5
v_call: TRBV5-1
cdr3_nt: TGCGCCAGCAGCTTGTCCGGGACAGGGTCCCAAGAGACCCAGTACTTC
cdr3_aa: CASSLSGTGSQETQYF

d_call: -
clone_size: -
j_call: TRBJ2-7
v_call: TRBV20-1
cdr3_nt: TGCAGTGCTAGAGCTGTAGCAGGATACTACGAGCAGTACTTC
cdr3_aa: CSARAVAGYYEQYF

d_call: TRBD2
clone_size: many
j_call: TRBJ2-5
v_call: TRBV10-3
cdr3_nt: TGTGCCAACTCCGGGACTAGCGGGAGCCAAGAGACCCAGTACTTC
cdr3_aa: CANSGTSGSQETQYF

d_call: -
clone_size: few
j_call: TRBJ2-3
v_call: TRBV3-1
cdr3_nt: TGTGCCAGCAGCCAGCGGACTGGGACAGATACGCAGTATTTT
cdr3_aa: CASSQRTGTDTQYF

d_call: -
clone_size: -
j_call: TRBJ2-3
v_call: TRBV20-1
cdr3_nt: TGCAGTGCCCGGGGACTTACTAGCACAGATACGCAGTATTTT
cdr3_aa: CSARGLTSTDTQYF